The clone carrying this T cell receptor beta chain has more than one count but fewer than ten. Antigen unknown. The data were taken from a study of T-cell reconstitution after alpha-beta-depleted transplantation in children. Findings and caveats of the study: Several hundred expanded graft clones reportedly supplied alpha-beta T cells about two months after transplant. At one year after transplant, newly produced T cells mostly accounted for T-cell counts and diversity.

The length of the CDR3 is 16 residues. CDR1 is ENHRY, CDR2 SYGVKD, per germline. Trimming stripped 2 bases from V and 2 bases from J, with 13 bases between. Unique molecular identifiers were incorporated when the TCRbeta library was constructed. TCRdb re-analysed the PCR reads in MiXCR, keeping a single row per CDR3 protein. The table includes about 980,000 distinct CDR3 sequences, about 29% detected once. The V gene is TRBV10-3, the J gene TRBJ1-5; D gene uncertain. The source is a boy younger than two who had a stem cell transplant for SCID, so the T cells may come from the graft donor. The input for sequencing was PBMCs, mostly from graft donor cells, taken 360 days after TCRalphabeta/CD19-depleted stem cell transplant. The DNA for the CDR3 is TGTGCCATCAGTGAGGGGCTGGGAGTCGGCAATCAGCCCCAGCATTTT. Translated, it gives CAISEGLGVGNQPQHF.